This TCR beta chain was identified during a study of T-cell reconstitution after alpha-beta-depleted transplantation in children. Study findings and constraints: Several hundred expanded graft clones reportedly supplied alpha-beta T cells about two months after transplant.

Preparation of the TCRbeta library was carried out with unique molecular identifiers. Using its own MiXCR run on the PCR reads, TCRdb lists one record per CDR3 protein. The sample includes approximately 500,000 distinct CDR3 sequences, about 11% of them seen just once. There are many counts of this clonotype. Its antigen is as yet unknown. This receptor was obtained from a child aged 2-15 years with inherited bone marrow failure, due to receive a stem cell transplant. The sequencing here drew on PBMCs, taken before TCRalphabeta/CD19-depleted stem cell transplant.

CDR3: CASSVGPSGYTF. The CDR3 bases are TGTGCCAGCAGCGTTGGTCCGTCTGGCTACACCTTC. This rearrangement joins TRBV3-1 to TRBJ1-2; D is undetermined. The CDR3 runs 12 residues. V dropped 5 bases and J dropped 7 bases, with 11 bases sitting between them. Looked up from germline, CDR1 is LGHDT and CDR2 is YNNKEL (reference sequence).